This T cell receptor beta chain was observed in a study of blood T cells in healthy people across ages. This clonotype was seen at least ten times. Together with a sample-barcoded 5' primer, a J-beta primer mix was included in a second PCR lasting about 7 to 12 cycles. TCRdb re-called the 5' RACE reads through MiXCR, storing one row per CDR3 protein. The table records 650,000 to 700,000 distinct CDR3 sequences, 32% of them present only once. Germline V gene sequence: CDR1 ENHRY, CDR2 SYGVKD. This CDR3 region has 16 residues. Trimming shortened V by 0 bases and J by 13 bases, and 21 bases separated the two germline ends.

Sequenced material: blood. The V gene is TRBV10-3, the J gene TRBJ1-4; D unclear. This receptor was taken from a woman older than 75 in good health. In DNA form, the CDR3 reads TGTGCCATCAGTGAGTCGGGCGGGGTAGGGCCCATTGGACTGTTTTTT. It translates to CAISESGGVGPIGLFF.